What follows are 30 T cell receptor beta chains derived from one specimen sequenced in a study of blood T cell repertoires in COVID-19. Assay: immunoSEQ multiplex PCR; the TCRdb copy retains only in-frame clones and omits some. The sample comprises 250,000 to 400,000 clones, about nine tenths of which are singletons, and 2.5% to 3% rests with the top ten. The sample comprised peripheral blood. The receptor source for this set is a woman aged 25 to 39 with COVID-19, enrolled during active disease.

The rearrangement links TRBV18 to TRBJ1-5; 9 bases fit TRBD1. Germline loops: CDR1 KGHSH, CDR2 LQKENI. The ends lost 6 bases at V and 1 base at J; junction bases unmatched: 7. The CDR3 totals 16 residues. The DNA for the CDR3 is TGTGCCAGCTCCCAGACAGGGGGGGGAAGCAATCAGCCCCAGCATTTT. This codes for CASSQTGGGSNQPQHF.

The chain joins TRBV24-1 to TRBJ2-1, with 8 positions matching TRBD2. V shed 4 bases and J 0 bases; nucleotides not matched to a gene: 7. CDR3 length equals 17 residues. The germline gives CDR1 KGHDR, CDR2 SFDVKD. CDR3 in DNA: TGTGCCACCAGTGACCTACTAGCGGAGAGCTCCTACAATGAGCAGTTCTTC. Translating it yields CATSDLLAESSYNEQFF.

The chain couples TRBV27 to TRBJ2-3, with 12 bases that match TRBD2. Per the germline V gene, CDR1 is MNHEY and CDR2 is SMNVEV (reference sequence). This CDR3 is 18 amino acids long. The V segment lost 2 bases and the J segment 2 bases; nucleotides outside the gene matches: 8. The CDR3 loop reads CASSLGGLAGPTTDTQYF. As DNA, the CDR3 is TGTGCCAGCAGTTTAGGCGGACTAGCGGGGCCAACCACAGATACGCAGTATTTT.

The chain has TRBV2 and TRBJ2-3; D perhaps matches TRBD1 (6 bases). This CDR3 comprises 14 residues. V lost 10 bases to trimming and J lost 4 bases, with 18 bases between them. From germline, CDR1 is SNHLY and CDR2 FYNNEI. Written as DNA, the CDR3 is TGTGCCACCACTAAGGGACACCCTCCAGATACGCAGTATTTT. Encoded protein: CATTKGHPPDTQYF. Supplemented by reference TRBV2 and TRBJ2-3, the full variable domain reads EPEVTQTPSHQVTQMGQEVILRCVPISNHLYFYWYRQILGQKVEFLVSFYNNEISEKSEIFDDQFSVERPDGSNFTLKIRSTKLEDSAMYFCATTKGHPPDTQYFGPGTRLTVL.

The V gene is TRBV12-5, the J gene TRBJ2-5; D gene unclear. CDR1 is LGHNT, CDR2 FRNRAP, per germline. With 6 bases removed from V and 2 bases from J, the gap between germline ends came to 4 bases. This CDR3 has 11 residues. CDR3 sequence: CASGRQETQYF. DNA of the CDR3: TGTGCTAGTGGCCGTCAAGAGACCCAGTACTTC.

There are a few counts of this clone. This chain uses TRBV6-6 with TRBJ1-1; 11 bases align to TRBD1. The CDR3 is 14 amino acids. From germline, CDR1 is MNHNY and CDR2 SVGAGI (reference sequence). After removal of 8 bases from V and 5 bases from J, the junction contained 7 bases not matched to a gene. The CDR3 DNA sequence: TGTGCCAGCCGACCGGGACAGGGGGGAACTGAAGCTTTCTTT. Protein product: CASRPGQGGTEAFF.

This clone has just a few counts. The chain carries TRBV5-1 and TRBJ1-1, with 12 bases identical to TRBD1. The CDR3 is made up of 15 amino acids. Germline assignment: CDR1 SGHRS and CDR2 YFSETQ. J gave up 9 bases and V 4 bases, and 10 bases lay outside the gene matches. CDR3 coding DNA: TGCGCCAGCAGCCTAACTCCGGGACAGGGGGCGCAAGCTTTCTTT. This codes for CASSLTPGQGAQAFF.

DNA for the CDR3: TGTGCCACCAGTGATGGCAGGGTCGATGAGCAGTTCTTC. It codes for CATSDGRVDEQFF. The V gene is TRBV24-1, the J gene TRBJ2-1, with a weak D call TRBD1 (5 bases). There are 13 residues in the CDR3. From germline, CDR1 is KGHDR and CDR2 SFDVKD. V dropped 3 bases and J dropped 8 bases, with 10 bases sitting between them.

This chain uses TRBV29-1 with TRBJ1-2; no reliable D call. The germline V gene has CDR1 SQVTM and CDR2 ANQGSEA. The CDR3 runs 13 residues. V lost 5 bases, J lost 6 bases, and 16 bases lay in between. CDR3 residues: CSVYGQLIDGYTF. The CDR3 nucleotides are TGCAGCGTTTATGGGCAGCTCATCGATGGCTACACCTTC.

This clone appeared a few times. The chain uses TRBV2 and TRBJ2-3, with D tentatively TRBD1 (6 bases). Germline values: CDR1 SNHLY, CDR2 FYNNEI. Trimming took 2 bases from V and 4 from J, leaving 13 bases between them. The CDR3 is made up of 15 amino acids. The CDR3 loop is CASSESRGSADTQYF. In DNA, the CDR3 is TGTGCCAGCAGTGAAAGCAGGGGTAGCGCAGATACGCAGTATTTT.

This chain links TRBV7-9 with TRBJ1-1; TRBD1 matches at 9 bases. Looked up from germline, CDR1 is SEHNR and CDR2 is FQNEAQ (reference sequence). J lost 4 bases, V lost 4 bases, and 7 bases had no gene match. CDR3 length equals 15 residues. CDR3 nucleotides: TGTGCCAGCAGCTCGACGGACAGGGGAGTCACTGAAGCTTTCTTT. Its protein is CASSSTDRGVTEAFF.

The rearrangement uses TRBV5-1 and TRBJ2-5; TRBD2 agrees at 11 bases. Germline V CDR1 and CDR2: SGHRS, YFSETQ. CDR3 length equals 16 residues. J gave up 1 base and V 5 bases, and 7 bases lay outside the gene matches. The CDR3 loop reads CASRDAGLAVQETQYF. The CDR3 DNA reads TGCGCCAGCAGGGATGCGGGACTAGCGGTCCAAGAGACCCAGTACTTC.

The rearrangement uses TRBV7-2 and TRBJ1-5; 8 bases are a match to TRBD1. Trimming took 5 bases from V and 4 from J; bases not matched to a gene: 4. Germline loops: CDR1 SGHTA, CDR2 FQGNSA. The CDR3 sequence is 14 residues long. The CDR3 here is CASSLDRGNQPQHF. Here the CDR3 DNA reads TGTGCCAGCAGCCTTGACAGGGGTAATCAGCCCCAGCATTTT.

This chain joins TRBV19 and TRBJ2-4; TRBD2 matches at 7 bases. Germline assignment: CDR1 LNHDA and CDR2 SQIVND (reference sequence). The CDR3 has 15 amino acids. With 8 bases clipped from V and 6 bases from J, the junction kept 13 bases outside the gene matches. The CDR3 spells CASADRERGGNIQYF. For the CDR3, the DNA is TGTGCCAGTGCCGACCGGGAGCGGGGAGGAAACATTCAGTACTTC.

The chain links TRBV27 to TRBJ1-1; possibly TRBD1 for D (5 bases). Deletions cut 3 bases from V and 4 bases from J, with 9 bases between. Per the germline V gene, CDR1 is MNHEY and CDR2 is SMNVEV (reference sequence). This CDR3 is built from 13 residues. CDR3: CASSFGQSTEAFF. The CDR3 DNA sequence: TGTGCCAGCAGTTTCGGACAATCCACTGAAGCTTTCTTT.

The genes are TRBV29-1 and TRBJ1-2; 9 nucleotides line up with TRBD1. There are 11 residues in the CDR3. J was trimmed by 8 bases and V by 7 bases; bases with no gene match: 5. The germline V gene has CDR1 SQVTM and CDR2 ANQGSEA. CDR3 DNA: TGCAGCGGTGACACAGGGGGCGGCTACACCTTC. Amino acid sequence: CSGDTGGGYTF. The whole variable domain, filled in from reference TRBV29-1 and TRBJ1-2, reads SAVISQKPSRDICQRGTSLTIQCQVDSQVTMMFWYRQQPGQSLTLIATANQGSEATYESGFVIDKFPISRPNLTFSTLTVSNMSPEDSSIYLCSGDTGGGYTFGSGTRLTVV.

In DNA form, the CDR3 reads TGTGCCTGGAGTGGTGCGGTGAACACTGAAGCTTTCTTT. Its translation is CAWSGAVNTEAFF. The chain recombines TRBV30 with TRBJ1-1; the D is unclear. In germline, CDR1 is GTSNPN, CDR2 SVGIG (reference sequence). CDR3 length equals 13 residues. V gave up 1 base and J gave up 0 bases, with 6 bases separating them.

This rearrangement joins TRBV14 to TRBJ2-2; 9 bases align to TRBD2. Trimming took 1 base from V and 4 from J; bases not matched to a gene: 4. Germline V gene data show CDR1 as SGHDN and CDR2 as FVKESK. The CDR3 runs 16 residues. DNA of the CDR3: TGTGCCAGCAGCCAAGTTGCGGGAGGGACCACCGGGGAGCTGTTTTTT. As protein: CASSQVAGGTTGELFF.

Written as DNA, the CDR3 is TGTGCCAGCAGCTTGGGGGCGGGAGCCACCGGGGAGCTGTTTTTT. Amino acid sequence: CASSLGAGATGELFF. The V and J genes are TRBV5-4 and TRBJ2-2; the match to TRBD2 covers 7 bases. V shed 0 bases, J shed 4 bases, and the junction held 3 bases outside the gene matches. This CDR3 has 15 residues. Germline loops: CDR1 SGHNT, CDR2 YYREEE (reference sequence).

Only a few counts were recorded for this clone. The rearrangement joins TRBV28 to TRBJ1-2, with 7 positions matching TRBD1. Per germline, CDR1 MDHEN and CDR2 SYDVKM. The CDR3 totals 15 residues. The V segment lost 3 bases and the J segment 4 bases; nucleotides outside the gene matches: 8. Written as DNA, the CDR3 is TGTGCCAGCAGTTTGAGGACAGGATTTGCCTATGGCTACACCTTC. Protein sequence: CASSLRTGFAYGYTF.

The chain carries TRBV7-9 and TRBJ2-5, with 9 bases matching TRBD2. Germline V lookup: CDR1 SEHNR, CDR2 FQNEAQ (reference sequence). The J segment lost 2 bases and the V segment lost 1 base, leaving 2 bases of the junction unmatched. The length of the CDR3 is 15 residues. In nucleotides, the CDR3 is TGTGCCAGCAGCTTAGGGCGGGGGGGTCAAGAGACCCAGTACTTC. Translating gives CASSLGRGGQETQYF. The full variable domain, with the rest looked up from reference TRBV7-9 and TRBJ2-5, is DTGVSQNPRHKITKRGQNVTFRCDPISEHNRLYWYRQTLGQGPEFLTYFQNEAQLEKSRLLSDRFSAERPKGSFSTLEIQRTEQGDSAMYLCASSLGRGGQETQYFGPGTRLLVL.

CDR3 residues: CASSERGYNEKLFF. CDR3 nucleotides: TGTGCCAGCAGTGAAAGAGGGTATAATGAAAAACTGTTTTTT. J is TRBJ1-4 and V is TRBV2, with D unresolved. Germline V gene lookup returns CDR1 SNHLY and CDR2 FYNNEI. The CDR3 extends over 14 amino acids. The V gene lost 2 bases and the J gene lost 4 bases, with 8 bases spanning the gap.

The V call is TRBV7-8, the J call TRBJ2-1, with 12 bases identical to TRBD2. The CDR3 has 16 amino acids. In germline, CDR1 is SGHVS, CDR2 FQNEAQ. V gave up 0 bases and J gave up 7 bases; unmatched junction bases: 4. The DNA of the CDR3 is TGTGCCAGCAGCTTAGCGGGACTAGCGGGTCGGAATGAGCAGTTCTTC. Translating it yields CASSLAGLAGRNEQFF.

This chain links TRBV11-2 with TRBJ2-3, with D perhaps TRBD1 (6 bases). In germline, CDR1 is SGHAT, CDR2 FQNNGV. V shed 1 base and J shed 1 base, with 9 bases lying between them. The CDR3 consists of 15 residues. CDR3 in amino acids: CASSLGHRGTDTQYF. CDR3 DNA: TGTGCCAGCAGCTTAGGTCACAGGGGCACAGATACGCAGTATTTT.

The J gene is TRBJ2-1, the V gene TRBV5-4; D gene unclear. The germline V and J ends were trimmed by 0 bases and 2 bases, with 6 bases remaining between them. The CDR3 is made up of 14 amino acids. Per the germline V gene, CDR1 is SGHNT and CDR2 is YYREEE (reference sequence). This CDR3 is CASSLDAAYNEQFF. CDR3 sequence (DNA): TGTGCCAGCAGCTTGGACGCGGCCTACAATGAGCAGTTCTTC.

CDR3 coding DNA: TGTGCCAGCAGCTCTTACGCATCGAGCTCCTACAATGAGCAGTTCTTC. Its protein product is CASSSYASSSYNEQFF. V gene TRBV9 combines with J gene TRBJ2-1; D gene unclear. Trimming pared 4 bases from V and 0 bases from J, leaving 14 bases between. The CDR3 totals 16 residues. Germline V CDR1 and CDR2: SGDLS, YYNGEE.

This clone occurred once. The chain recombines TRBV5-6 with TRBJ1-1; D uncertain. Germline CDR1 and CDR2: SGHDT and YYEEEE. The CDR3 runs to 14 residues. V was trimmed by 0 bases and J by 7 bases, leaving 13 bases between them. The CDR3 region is CASSLGQTFSEAFF. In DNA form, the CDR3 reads TGTGCCAGCAGCTTGGGGCAGACTTTTAGTGAAGCTTTCTTT. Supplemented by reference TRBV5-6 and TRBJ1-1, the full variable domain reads DAGVTQSPTHLIKTRGQQVTLRCSPKSGHDTVSWYQQALGQGPQFIFQYYEEEERQRGNFPDRFSGHQFPNYSSELNVNALLLGDSALYLCASSLGQTFSEAFFGQGTRLTVV.

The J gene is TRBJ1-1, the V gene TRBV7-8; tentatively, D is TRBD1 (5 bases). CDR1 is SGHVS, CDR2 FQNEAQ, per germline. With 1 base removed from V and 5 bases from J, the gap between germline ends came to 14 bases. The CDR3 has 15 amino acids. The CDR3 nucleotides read TGTGCCAGCAGCTTAGTAGAAGGGGCTCGAACTGAAGCTTTCTTT. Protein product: CASSLVEGARTEAFF.

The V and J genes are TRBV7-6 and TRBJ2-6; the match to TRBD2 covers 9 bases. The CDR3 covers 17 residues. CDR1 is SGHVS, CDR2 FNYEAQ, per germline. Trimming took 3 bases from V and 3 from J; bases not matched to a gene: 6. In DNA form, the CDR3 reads TGTGCCAGCAGCTTCGGGACTAGCAGCGGTGGGGCCAACGTCCTGACTTTC. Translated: CASSFGTSSGGANVLTF.

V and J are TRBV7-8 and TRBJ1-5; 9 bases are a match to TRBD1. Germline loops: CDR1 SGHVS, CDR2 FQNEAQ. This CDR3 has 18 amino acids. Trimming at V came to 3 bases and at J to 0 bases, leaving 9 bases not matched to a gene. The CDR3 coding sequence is TGTGCCAGCAGCTTGGCCGGGACAGGGATTCATAGCAATCAGCCCCAGCATTTT. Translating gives CASSLAGTGIHSNQPQHF.